This T cell receptor beta chain was documented in a study of beta chain features in type 1 diabetes (dated by TCRdb to 2016 to 2018). Broadly, across the study: Patients and healthy donors did not differ in mean age, gender distribution, total cell number or subset yield. In the study, recently diagnosed type 1 diabetes patients and matched healthy donors were compared on the TCRB repertoires of their sorted circulating CD4+ T cell subsets. Regulatory and stem cell-like memory subsets were isolated from only 8 patients and about eight healthy donors, whereas naive and central memory subsets came from all 28 donors. A total of roughly 98,000,000 sorted cells were examined across all samples, and RNA yield correlated strongly with the number of cells per subset. On the study overall, not on this receptor specifically: PCR may preferentially amplify shorter templates, but because patient and control samples were amplified and corrected together, any resulting skew would affect both groups equally. At VDJ recombination sites, patients with type 1 diabetes made fewer insertions and deleted more nucleotides, a pattern implying thymic rearrangement abnormalities. HLA sub-analyses involved small numbers of individuals, so any influence of HLA type on TCRB rearrangement remained unresolved. Naive, central memory and regulatory TCRB repertoires appeared to be more similar among patients than among healthy donors. Type 1 diabetes patients showed a moderate but significant shortening of TCRB CDR3 length in all four CD4+ subsets. Because cDNA rather than genomic DNA was sequenced, highly expressing activated cells could have been over-represented, although no difference in activation and CD3 levels was found between groups.

About this clone: Its antigen has not been determined. No much larger clone is present one base from it, and per-base qualities are unavailable.

Each donor gave one peripheral blood draw, averaging roughly 100 mL, which was collected into heparinised tubes. A BD FACSAria II and a panel including CD45RO, CCR7, CD25, CD127, CD95 and CD27 were used to sort naive, central memory, regulatory and stem cell-like memory CD4+ T cells. Purity was above 95% for every sorted population. PBMCs were isolated immediately by Lymphoprep density gradient centrifugation and stained directly without culture. Samples were stained and sorted in pairs, with one healthy donor and one patient per experiment, so that batch effects were minimized. Reading the germline V gene gives CDR1 SGHDN and CDR2 FVKESK. The junction shows trimming of 1 base on V and 2 bases on J, plus 15 bases between the germline ends. From the cysteine up to the phenylalanine, the CDR3 has a length of 16 residues. CDR3 DNA only is kept here, 48 bases in frame from base 1. The entire isolated RNA was reverse transcribed using the High Capacity cDNA Reverse Transcription Kit, and thus expressed TCRB transcripts were sequenced. Deep immunoSEQ sequencing was performed on naive, central memory and regulatory T cell samples, with an average of around 3.5 million total reads per sample. Sorted cells were lysed in RLT buffer and RNA was extracted with DNase-treated RNeasy Micro or Mini kits, depending on cell number. To prevent cross-contamination, every cell subset was processed on its own, while patient and healthy donor samples were processed together. Using the immunoSEQ multiplex PCR, TCRB sequences were amplified from cDNA into 87-bp fragments spanning the CDR3 region. Amplicons were sequenced on the Illumina HiSeq platform. The authors processed their data as follows. Synthetic template baselines were used to correct PCR bias computationally, reads within Hamming distance 2 were collapsed together, and singletons that could not be merged were discarded. By aligning reads against IMGT, V, D and J genes, CDR3 length, and insertions or deletions at six rearrangement sites were assigned. Within each subset, clonotype counts were normalized to sorted cell number, and only after that were true diversity and Gini coefficients computed with the tcR R package. Repertoire sharing was quantified using the overlap coefficient calculated on TCRB nucleotide sequences. Imported from immuneACCESS, the table was reduced by TCRdb to in-frame sequences with V and J called. These copies leave out some clones; in studies compared against another copy, an unresolved V gene accounts for under half, and the cause of the remainder is not known. For V, J and clone size, that table is used; D and trimming come from the DNA. For this sample there are some 150,000 clones; about 12% appear just once. 1.3% of the sample rests with the top ten.

The chain couples TRBV14 to TRBJ2-7; the D element could tentatively be TRBD1 or TRBD2, as 5 bases agree for each. Input material: central memory CD4+ T cells from blood. The receptor's source is a young man with type 1 diabetes. CDR3 sequence: CASSQAVGQGPYEQYF. At the DNA level, the sequence is TGTGCCAGCAGCCAAGCAGTCGGGCAGGGACCCTACGAGCAGTACTTC.